This section outlines one T cell receptor (beta chain) sequence together with its context. V lost 0 bases and J lost 2; bases outside the gene matches: 7. The CDR3 totals 16 residues. CDR1 and CDR2 from the germline V gene are SGDLS and YYNGEE. This entry comes from a study of blood T cell repertoires in COVID-19. Across the study: COVID-19 samples from acute and convalescent phases originated in the United States, Italy and Spain.

Per the original methods: Amplification of reference gene primers was used by the study to estimate nucleated cell counts. Clones were sequenced by immunoSEQ multiplex PCR, and TCRdb holds only the in-frame ones, with some missing. V, J and clone size are taken as reported in that table, and D and trimming were inferred from the DNA itself. The table lists approximately 300,000 clones, approximately 90% of them singletons. Cohort placement rested on clinical history that participants reported themselves. Within 2 weeks of study entry, exposed participants had contacted a PCR-confirmed or clinician-diagnosed COVID-19 case.

The chain couples TRBV9 to TRBJ2-5; 7 nucleotides line up with TRBD2. The clonotype comes from a woman younger than 45 who had been exposed to COVID-19. Material: PBMCs or T cells enriched from blood (not recorded which). The CDR3 reads CASSVAASGSQETQYF. The CDR3 DNA is TGTGCCAGCAGCGTAGCGGCTAGCGGATCACAAGAGACCCAGTACTTC.